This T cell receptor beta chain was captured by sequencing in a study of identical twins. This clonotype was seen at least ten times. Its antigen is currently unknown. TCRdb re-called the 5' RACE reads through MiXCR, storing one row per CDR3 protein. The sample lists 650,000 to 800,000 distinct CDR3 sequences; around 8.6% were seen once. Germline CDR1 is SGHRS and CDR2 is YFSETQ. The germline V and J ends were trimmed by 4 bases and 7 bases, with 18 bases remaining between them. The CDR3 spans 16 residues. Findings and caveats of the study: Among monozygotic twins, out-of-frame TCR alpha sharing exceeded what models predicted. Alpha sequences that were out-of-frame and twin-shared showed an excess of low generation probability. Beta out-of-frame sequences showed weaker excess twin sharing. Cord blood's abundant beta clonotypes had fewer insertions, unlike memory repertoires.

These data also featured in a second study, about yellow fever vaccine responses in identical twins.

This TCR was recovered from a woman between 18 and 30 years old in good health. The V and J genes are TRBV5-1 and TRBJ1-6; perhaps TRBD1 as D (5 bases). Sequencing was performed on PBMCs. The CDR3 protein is CASSPQVQGYNSPLHF. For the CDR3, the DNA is TGCGCCAGCAGCCCCCAGGTTCAGGGCTACAATTCACCCCTCCACTTT.